The rows below give T cell receptor beta chains drawn from one sample of a study of beta chain features in type 1 diabetes. Assay: immunoSEQ multiplex PCR; the TCRdb copy retains only in-frame clones and omits some. The profile shows 120,000 to 150,000 clones, 40% to 55% of them singletons. The sequencing input was Tregs from blood. Source of these receptors: a man aged 18 to 35 in good health. Both conserved end residues are part of each CDR3. A D gene is named only where the DNA matches it firmly. Size tells how often a clone was seen (once, few, many) or the class of an expanded clone, and some rows leave it out.

D gene: NA; V gene: TRBV11-2; J gene: TRBJ2-7; clone size: few; CDR3 DNA: TGTGCCAGCAGCTTATCCCTATGGGCCAACGAGCAGTACTTC; CDR3 protein: CASSLSLWANEQYF
D gene: NA; V gene: TRBV7-8; J gene: TRBJ2-7; clone size: NA; CDR3 DNA: TGTGCCAGCAGCTTAGCGCCAGGGAAGACCTACGAGCAGTACTTC; CDR3 protein: CASSLAPGKTYEQYF
D gene: NA; V gene: TRBV9; J gene: TRBJ1-3; clone size: NA; CDR3 DNA: TGTGCCAGCAGCATTCAGGGCTCGTGGGGAAACACCATATATTTT; CDR3 protein: CASSIQGSWGNTIYF
D gene: NA; V gene: TRBV11-2; J gene: TRBJ1-6; clone size: few; CDR3 DNA: TGTGCCAGCAGCGCGACAGGCGCCTATAATTCACCCCTCCACTTT; CDR3 protein: CASSATGAYNSPLHF
D gene: TRBD2; V gene: TRBV10-3; J gene: TRBJ2-5; clone size: NA; CDR3 DNA: TGTGCCATCAGCTCAGCGGGGTCCCGAGAGACCCAGTACTTC; CDR3 protein: CAISSAGSRETQYF
D gene: NA; V gene: TRBV5-5; J gene: TRBJ2-1; clone size: NA; CDR3 DNA: TGTGCCAGCAGCATCGGGATCGCACCCTCCTACAATGAGCAGTTCTTC; CDR3 protein: CASSIGIAPSYNEQFF
D gene: TRBD1; V gene: TRBV6-5; J gene: TRBJ2-1; clone size: NA; CDR3 DNA: TGTGCCAGCAGTAAGATGACAGGGTACTCTAATGAGCAGTTCTTC; CDR3 protein: CASSKMTGYSNEQFF
D gene: NA; V gene: TRBV5-1; J gene: TRBJ2-1; clone size: few; CDR3 DNA: TGCGCCAGCAGCTTGGCCGGGTTTAGGAATGAGCAGTTCTTC; CDR3 protein: CASSLAGFRNEQFF
D gene: NA; V gene: TRBV19; J gene: TRBJ1-1; clone size: once; CDR3 DNA: TGTGCCAGTACTCCGTGGGGGGGCCTTAACACTGAAGCTTTCTTT; CDR3 protein: CASTPWGGLNTEAFF
D gene: TRBD1; V gene: TRBV27; J gene: TRBJ1-6; clone size: NA; CDR3 DNA: TGTGCCAGCAGCTACAGGGGTTCACCCCTCCACTTT; CDR3 protein: CASSYRGSPLHF
D gene: TRBD1; V gene: TRBV7-8; J gene: TRBJ2-7; clone size: NA; CDR3 DNA: TGTGCCAGCAGCCCGGGACAGGCAGCCTACGAGCAGTACTTC; CDR3 protein: CASSPGQAAYEQYF
D gene: TRBD2; V gene: TRBV7-9; J gene: TRBJ2-3; clone size: NA; CDR3 DNA: TGTGCCAGCAGCTTAAACCCTAGCGGGGGCTTGCATGATACGCAGTATTTT; CDR3 protein: CASSLNPSGGLHDTQYF
D gene: TRBD1; V gene: TRBV5-6; J gene: TRBJ2-5; clone size: NA; CDR3 DNA: TGTGCCAGCAGCTTTCGGGACAGACCTCAAGAGACCCAGTACTTC; CDR3 protein: CASSFRDRPQETQYF
D gene: NA; V gene: TRBV6-5; J gene: TRBJ2-7; clone size: NA; CDR3 DNA: TGTGCCAGCAGGCGTGGACTGGGTGCCTACGAGCAGTACTTC; CDR3 protein: CASRRGLGAYEQYF
D gene: NA; V gene: TRBV6-1; J gene: TRBJ2-5; clone size: NA; CDR3 DNA: TGTGCCAGCTCCTGGACCCGGGACAACCAAGAGACCCAGTACTTC; CDR3 protein: CASSWTRDNQETQYF
D gene: TRBD1; V gene: TRBV7-8; J gene: TRBJ1-3; clone size: NA; CDR3 DNA: TGTGCCAGCAGTCAAAGGACAGGGTCTCTTTTCTCTGGAAACACCATATATTTT; CDR3 protein: CASSQRTGSLFSGNTIYF
D gene: NA; V gene: TRBV10-3; J gene: TRBJ1-1; clone size: NA; CDR3 DNA: TGTGCCATCGCAGGGAACACTGAAGCTTTCTTT; CDR3 protein: CAIAGNTEAFF
D gene: NA; V gene: TRBV6-5; J gene: TRBJ2-1; clone size: NA; CDR3 DNA: TGTGCCAGCAGTTACTCGAGGTTGGATGAGCAGTTCTTC; CDR3 protein: CASSYSRLDEQFF
D gene: NA; V gene: TRBV6-1; J gene: TRBJ2-2; clone size: NA; CDR3 DNA: TGTGCCAGCAGACATTCCGGGACAAACACCGGGGAGCTGTTTTTT; CDR3 protein: CASRHSGTNTGELFF
D gene: TRBD2; V gene: TRBV7-2; J gene: TRBJ2-7; clone size: few; CDR3 DNA: TGTGCCAGCAGCTTAGTTGGCGGGAGTGGGAACGAGCAGTACTTC; CDR3 protein: CASSLVGGSGNEQYF
D gene: NA; V gene: TRBV9; J gene: TRBJ1-6; clone size: NA; CDR3 DNA: TGTGCCAGCAGCGTATCGACAGCTAATAATTCACCCCTCCACTTT; CDR3 protein: CASSVSTANNSPLHF